This T cell receptor beta chain was captured by sequencing in a study of blood T cell repertoires in COVID-19. Study-level background: Both acute and convalescent COVID-19 samples were obtained from the United States, Italy and Spain. T cells, B-cell-depleted T cells, or PBMCs supplied cDNA or gDNA.

Here immunoSEQ multiplex PCR was the method, and the copy in TCRdb shows in-frame clones only, minus some. The repertoire holds some 460,000 clones, with about 89% as singletons. Germline CDR1 and CDR2: LNHDA and SQIVND (reference sequence). This CDR3 is built from 15 residues. The J segment lost 0 bases and the V segment lost 4 bases, leaving 3 bases of the junction unmatched. The clonotype originates from a woman in her thirties with acute or convalescent COVID-19. Material: peripheral blood. The chain recombines TRBV19 with TRBJ1-5; 7 nucleotides agree with TRBD1. In DNA, the CDR3 is TGTGCCAGTAGTAAAGACAGGGCTAGCAATCAGCCCCAGCATTTT. Its protein is CASSKDRASNQPQHF.